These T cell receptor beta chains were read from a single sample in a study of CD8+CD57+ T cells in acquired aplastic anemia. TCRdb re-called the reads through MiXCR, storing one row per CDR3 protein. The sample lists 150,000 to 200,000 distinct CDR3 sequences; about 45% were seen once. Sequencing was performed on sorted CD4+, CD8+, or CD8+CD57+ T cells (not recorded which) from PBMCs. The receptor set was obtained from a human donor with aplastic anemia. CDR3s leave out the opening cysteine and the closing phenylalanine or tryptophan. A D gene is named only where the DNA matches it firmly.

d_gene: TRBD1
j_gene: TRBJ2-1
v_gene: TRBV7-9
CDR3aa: ASSLGQGAKNEQF

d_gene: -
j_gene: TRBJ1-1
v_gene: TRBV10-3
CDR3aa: AIRPSGPEGEAF

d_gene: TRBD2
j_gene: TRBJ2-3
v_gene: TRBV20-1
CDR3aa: SDLTSGGLTDTQY

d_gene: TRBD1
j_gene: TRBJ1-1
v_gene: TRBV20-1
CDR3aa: SAGQGMVAEAF

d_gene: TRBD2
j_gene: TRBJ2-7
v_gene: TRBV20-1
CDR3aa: SARGAGVSSYEQY

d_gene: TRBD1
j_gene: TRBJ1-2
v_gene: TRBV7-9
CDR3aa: ASSLEVAGGGRNYGYT

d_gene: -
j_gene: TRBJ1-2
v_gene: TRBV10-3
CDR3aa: AISEPRAEAMRYT

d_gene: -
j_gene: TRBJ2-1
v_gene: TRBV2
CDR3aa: AKRDEQF

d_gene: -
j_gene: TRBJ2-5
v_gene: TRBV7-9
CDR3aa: ASRPDQYQETQY

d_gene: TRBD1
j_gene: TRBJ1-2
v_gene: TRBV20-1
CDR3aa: SARDLDRAYGYT

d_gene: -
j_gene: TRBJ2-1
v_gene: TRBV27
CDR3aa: ASSLSDSSYNEQF

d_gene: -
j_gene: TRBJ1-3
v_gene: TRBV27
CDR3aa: ASSVQGFGNTIY

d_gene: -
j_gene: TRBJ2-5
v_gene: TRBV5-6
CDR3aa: ASSRSGDLTNQETQY

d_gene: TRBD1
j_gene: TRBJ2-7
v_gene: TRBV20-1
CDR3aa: SARGSGQGYEQY

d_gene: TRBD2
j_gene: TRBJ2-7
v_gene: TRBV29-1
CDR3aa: SVDGTSGVEQY

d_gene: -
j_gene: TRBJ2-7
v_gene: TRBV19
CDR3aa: ASSTEGRSEQY

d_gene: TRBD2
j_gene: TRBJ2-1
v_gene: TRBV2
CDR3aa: ASSKPPGLAGVFSYNEQF

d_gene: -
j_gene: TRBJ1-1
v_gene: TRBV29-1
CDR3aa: SPVPWRDTEAF

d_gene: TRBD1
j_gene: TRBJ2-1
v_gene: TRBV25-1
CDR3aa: ASSALGQGAYNEQF

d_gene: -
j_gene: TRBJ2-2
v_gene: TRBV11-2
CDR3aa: ASSLSGGPGTGELF

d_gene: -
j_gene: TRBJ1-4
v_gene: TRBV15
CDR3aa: ATSNRADEKLF

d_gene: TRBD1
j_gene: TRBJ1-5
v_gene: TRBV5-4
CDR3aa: ASSQGQGNQPQH

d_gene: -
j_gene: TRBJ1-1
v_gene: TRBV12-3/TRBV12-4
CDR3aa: ASSLAGGQAF

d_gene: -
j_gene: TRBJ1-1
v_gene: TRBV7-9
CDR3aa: ASSSPNTEAF

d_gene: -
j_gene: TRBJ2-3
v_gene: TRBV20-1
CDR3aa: SARVRRGTDTQY

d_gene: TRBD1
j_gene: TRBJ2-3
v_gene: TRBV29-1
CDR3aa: SPKQGQGAGGTDTQY

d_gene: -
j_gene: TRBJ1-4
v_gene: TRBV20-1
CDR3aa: SARDRKGTNEKLF

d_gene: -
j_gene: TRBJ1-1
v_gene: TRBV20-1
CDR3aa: SARVIHRGHTEAF

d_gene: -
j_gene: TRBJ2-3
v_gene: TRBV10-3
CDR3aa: AIRGAASTDTQY

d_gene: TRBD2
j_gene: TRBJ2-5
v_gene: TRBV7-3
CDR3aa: ASSLWGGETQY

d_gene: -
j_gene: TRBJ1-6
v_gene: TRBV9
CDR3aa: ASSGGDSPLH

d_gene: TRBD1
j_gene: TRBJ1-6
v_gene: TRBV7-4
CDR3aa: ASINRDRTSPLH

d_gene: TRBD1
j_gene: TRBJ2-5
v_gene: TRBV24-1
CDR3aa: ATSDARTGGETQY

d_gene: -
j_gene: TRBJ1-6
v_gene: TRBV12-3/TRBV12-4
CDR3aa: ASSSSRSNSPLH

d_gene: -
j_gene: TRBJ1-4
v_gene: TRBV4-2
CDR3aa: ASSQRDSMWTDEKLF

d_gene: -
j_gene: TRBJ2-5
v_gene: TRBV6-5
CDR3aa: ASSFRPGRYQETQY

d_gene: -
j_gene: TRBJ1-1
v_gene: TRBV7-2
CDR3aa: ASSFPRNTEAF

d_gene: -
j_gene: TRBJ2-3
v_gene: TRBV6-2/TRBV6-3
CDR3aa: ASSYRTGGPSTDTQY

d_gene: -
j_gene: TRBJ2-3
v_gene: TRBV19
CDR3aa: ASRSRVSTDTQY

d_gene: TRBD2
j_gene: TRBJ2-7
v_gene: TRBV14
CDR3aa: ASSLTSGDYEQY

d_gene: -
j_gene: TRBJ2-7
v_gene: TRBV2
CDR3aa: ASSASRGYEQY

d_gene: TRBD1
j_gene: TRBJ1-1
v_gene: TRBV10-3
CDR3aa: AISPGQGSTEAF

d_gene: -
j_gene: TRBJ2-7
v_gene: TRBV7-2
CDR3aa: ASSLAQGGYYEQY

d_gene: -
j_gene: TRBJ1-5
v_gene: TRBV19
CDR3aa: ASPAIGKTDPFYQPQH

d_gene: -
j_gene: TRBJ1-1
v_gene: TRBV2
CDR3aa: ASSEARGSLNTEAF

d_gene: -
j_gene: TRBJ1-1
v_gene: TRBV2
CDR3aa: ASSEGGQSNEAF

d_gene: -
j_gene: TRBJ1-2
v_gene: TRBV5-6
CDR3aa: ASSLFRDNYGYT

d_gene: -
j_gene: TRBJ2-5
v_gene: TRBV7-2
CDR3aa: ASSWGEQETQY

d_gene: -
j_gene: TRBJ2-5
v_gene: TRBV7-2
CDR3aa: ASSFRLIETQY

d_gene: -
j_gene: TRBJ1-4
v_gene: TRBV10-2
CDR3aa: ASSGWHLLPATNEKLF

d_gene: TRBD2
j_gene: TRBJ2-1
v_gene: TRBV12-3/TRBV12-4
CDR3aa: ASAPGAGGGYNEQF

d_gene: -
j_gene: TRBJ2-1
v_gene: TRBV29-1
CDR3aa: SVFVVGDNEQF

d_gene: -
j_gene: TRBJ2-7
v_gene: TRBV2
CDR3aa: ASRRDGNSYEQY